The entry that follows covers one T cell receptor (beta chain) sequence. Its target is unknown. This specimen comes from a study of blood T cells in healthy people across ages. Germline CDR1 and CDR2: MNHEY and SMNVEV (reference sequence). Unmatched junction bases numbered 5, after V lost 6 bases and J lost 0 bases. This CDR3 spans 14 amino acids. Then a second PCR, running roughly 6 to 12 cycles, was carried out with a sample-barcoded 5' primer and a J-beta primer mix. Individual samples furnished no less than 2.5 million CDR3-containing paired-end reads apiece. TCRdb redid the calling of the 5' RACE reads with MiXCR, one entry per CDR3 protein. The sample records over a million distinct CDR3 sequences, around 59% being singletons. Each individual donor underwent a draw of around 9.8 milliliters of peripheral blood. Isolation per sample recovered at least 6 million PBMCs. Study-wide points: Diversity of TCR beta correlated strongly with naive T cell percentage.

The chain couples TRBV27 to TRBJ2-7; 7 nucleotides align to TRBD1. The sequence was obtained from a man younger than 35 in good health. The source material was blood. CDR3 amino acids: CASRPGGNSYEQYF. CDR3 coding DNA: TGTGCCAGCAGGCCAGGGGGTAACTCCTACGAGCAGTACTTC.